This TCR beta chain was sequenced in a study of T cell changes during pregnancy in multiple sclerosis. The germline V gene has CDR1 MGHDK and CDR2 SYGVNS. The CDR3 is made up of 14 amino acids. Trimming cost V 7 bases and J 0 bases, with 10 bases left between them. Measured with immunoSEQ multiplex PCR; TCRdb has only the in-frame clones, and not every one. The table shows more than 55,000 clones, with roughly nine tenths occurring only once. The sequences come from CD4+ T cells from peripheral blood mononuclear cells, collected in the third trimester of pregnancy. The V call is TRBV25-1, the J call TRBJ1-3; maybe TRBD1 (6 bases). This TCR came from a female donor with multiple sclerosis, enrolled in a pregnancy study. In DNA, the CDR3 is TGTGCCAGCACTCGGGGGGCCTCTGGAAACACCATATATTTT. It is translated as CASTRGASGNTIYF.